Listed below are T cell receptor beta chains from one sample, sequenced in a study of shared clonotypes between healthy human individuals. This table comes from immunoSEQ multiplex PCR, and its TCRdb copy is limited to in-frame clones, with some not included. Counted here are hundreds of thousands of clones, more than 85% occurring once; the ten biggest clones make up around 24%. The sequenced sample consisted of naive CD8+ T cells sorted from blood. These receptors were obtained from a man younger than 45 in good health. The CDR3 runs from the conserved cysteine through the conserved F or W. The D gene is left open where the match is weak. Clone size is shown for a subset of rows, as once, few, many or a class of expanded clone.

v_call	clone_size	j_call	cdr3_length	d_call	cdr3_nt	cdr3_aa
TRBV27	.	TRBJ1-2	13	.	TGTGCCAGCAGTTTATTAGGCTCTCAGGGCTACACCTTC	CASSLLGSQGYTF
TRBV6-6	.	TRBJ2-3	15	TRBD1	TGTGCCAGCAGTTCAGGACAGGGTGGGCAAGATACGCAGTATTTT	CASSSGQGGQDTQYF
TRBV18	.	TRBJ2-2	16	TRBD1	TGTGCCAGCTCACCACCCCCGGGACAGAGCACCGGGGAGCTGTTTTTT	CASSPPPGQSTGELFF
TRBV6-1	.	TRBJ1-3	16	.	TGTGCCAGCAGTGAGCATTGGTTCGAGTCGGGAAACACCATATATTTT	CASSEHWFESGNTIYF
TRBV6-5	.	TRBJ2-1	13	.	TGTGCCAGCAGTGGGACGGCCTACAATGAGCAGTTCTTC	CASSGTAYNEQFF
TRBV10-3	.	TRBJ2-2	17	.	TGTGCCATCAGTGACCCACAGAGCAGGCAAAACACCGGGGAGCTGTTTTTT	CAISDPQSRQNTGELFF
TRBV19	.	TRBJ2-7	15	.	TGTGCCAGTAGCCACAACTCGCAGGGCGCTTACGAGCAGTACTTC	CASSHNSQGAYEQYF
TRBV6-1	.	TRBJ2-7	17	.	TGTGCCAGCAGTGCCTCAAGATCTAATCCACCTGACCAGGAGCAGTACTTC	CASSASRSNPPDQEQYF
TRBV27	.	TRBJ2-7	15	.	TGTGCCAGCAGCTTGGCCTTTTCCACCCCCTACGAGCAGTACTTC	CASSLAFSTPYEQYF
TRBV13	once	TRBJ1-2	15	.	TGTGCCAGCAGCTTAGGCCAAAGCGAGGACTATGGCTACACCTTC	CASSLGQSEDYGYTF
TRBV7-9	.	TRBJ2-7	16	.	TGTGCCAGCAGCTTAGCGGTGGCAGGGAACCCCTACGAGCAGTACTTC	CASSLAVAGNPYEQYF